These 4 T cell receptor beta chains came from one sample sequenced in a study of tissue T cells after allogeneic stem cell transplantation. Assay: immunoSEQ multiplex PCR; the TCRdb copy retains only in-frame clones and omits some. Here the sample spans approximately 17,000 clones, roughly three quarters being singletons. Sequencing was performed on spleen. The receptor source for this set is a female BALB/c mouse in good health. The MHC haplotype of this mouse line is H2-d.

With regard to this clone: Here the gene names and germline are mouse. The CDR3 end lies 1 residue beyond the end of the read and is filled in from the germline J gene. The chain combines TRBV13-3 with TRBJ2-5; 7 bases are a match to TRBD1. This CDR3 spans 13 amino acids. Per germline, CDR1 NNHDY and CDR2 SYVADS. The ends lost 2 bases at V and 7 bases at J; junction bases unmatched: 4. The sequenced part of the CDR3 DNA is TGTGCCAGCAGTGACCAGGGGGAAAACACCCAGTAC. It is translated as CASSDQGENTQY. The complete CDR3 reads CASSDQGENTQYF.

To note about this clone: Genes and germline are mouse. The observed sequence ends 1 residue before the CDR3 terminus, with the missing tail filled in from the germline J gene. V and J are TRBV20 and TRBJ1-1; D unresolved. The CDR3 covers 11 residues. Germline V lookup: CDR1 GFQATS, CDR2 STVNSAI. The germline V and J ends were trimmed by 0 bases and 5 bases, with 4 bases remaining between them. CDR3 region: CGARDRTEVFF. CDR3 bases read: TGTGGTGCTAGGGACAGAACAGAAGTCTTC.

To note about this clone: All gene names here are mouse names. The read comes to an end 1 residue before the CDR3 does, leaving the germline J gene to fill in the end. This rearrangement joins TRBV20 to TRBJ2-7, with TRBD2 matching over 7 bases. The CDR3 runs to 13 residues. CDR1 and CDR2 (germline): GFQATS, STVNSAI. V lost 0 bases, J lost 6 bases, and 5 bases stayed unmatched. This CDR3 is CGARDWGFFEQYF. The sequenced part of the CDR3 DNA is TGTGGTGCTAGGGACTGGGGGTTTTTTGAACAGTAC. Using reference TRBV20 and TRBJ2-7 for the parts outside the CDR3, the full variable domain is GALVYQYPRRTICKSGTSMRMECQAVGFQATSVAWYRQSPQKTFELIALSTVNSAIKYEQNFTQEKFPISHPNLSFSSMTVLNAYLEDRGLYLCGARDWGFFEQYFGPGTRLTVL.

Details on this clone: All gene names here are mouse names. The sequence runs out 1 residue before the end of the CDR3; the remainder is reconstructed from the germline J gene. The genes are TRBV13-2 and TRBJ2-4; unclear D gene. In germline, CDR1 is NNHNN, CDR2 SYGAGS (reference sequence). CDR3 length equals 14 residues. Trimming shortened V by 2 bases and J by 0 bases, and 7 bases separated the two germline ends. The sequenced CDR3 bases are TGTGCCAGCGGTGAAGGGAAGAGTCAAAACACCTTGTAC. Protein sequence: CASGEGKSQNTLY. The full CDR3 is CASGEGKSQNTLYF.